The 16 T cell receptor beta chains below were found in one sample sequenced in a study of T cell responses to AZD1222 COVID-19 vaccine. Sequenced by immunoSEQ multiplex PCR; TCRdb stores in-frame clones only, minus some. The sample yields approximately 92,000 clones, 70% to 90% seen once. Sequencing used peripheral blood, obtained on day 0 of AZD1222 vaccination. The receptors come from an adult in good health.

The CDR3 sequence: CASSPTIQVGGEKLFF. CDR3 nucleotides: TGCGCCAGCAGCCCAACAATACAGGTTGGTGGTGAAAAACTGTTTTTT. This chain uses TRBV4-1 with TRBJ1-4; weak D call: TRBD1 (5 bases). V lost 4 bases and J 7 bases, leaving 19 bases between the germline ends. Germline-derived CDR1 and CDR2 are MGHRA and YSYEKL. This CDR3 comprises 16 residues.

V gene TRBV21-1 combines with J gene TRBJ2-3; the listed D gene, TRBD2, was not tested against the DNA. TRBV21-1 is described as a pseudogene. The CDR3 totals 15 residues. CDR3 residues: CASSKRAGCTDTQYF. The CDR3 coding sequence is TGTGCCAGCAGCAAGAGGGCAGGTTGCACAGATACGCAGTATTTT.

This chain links TRBV7-9 with TRBJ2-7; 7 bases map to TRBD2. V lost 3 bases, J lost 6 bases, and 8 bases stayed unmatched. Germline V gene sequence: CDR1 SEHNR, CDR2 FQNEAQ (reference sequence). The CDR3 spans 14 residues. In DNA form, the CDR3 reads TGTGCCAGCAGCTTGCGGGAGAGGGCCCCCGAGCAGTACTTC. As protein: CASSLRERAPEQYF.

This chain links TRBV4-3 with TRBJ2-1; D perhaps matches TRBD2 (6 bases). V was clipped by 0 bases and J by 13 bases, with 16 bases between them. CDR3 size: 14 residues. Germline V CDR1 and CDR2: LGHNA, YSLEER. In DNA form, the CDR3 reads TGCGCCAGCAGCCAAGACGGAGGGTCTAGTCGCCAGTTCTTC. It translates to CASSQDGGSSRQFF.

The V gene is TRBV12-3 or TRBV12-4, the J gene TRBJ1-5, with D possibly TRBD1 on 5 matching bases. The V gene lost 2 bases and the J gene lost 6 bases, with 8 bases spanning the gap. CDR3 length equals 13 residues. DNA for the CDR3: TGTGCCAGCAGTTTACAGGGAAGTCAGCCCCAGCATTTT. Translated: CASSLQGSQPQHF.

The chain recombines TRBV7-8 with TRBJ1-1; 7 nucleotides match TRBD1. The germline CDR1 and CDR2 sequences are SGHVS and FQNEAQ. The CDR3 runs 15 residues. Trimming at V came to 5 bases and at J to 3 bases, leaving 9 bases not matched to a gene. This chain's CDR3 is CASSDRASRDTEAFF. The CDR3 DNA reads TGTGCCAGCAGCGACAGGGCCTCGCGGGACACTGAAGCTTTCTTT.

This chain connects TRBV6-2 or TRBV6-3 to TRBJ1-1; D is ambiguous. This CDR3 has 14 amino acids. Looked up from germline, CDR1 is MNHEY and CDR2 is SVGEGT. V lost 2 bases and J 1 base, leaving 8 bases between the germline ends. CDR3 amino acids: CASSYLGTNTEAFF. As DNA, the CDR3 is TGTGCCAGCAGTTACCTCGGCACGAACACTGAAGCTTTCTTT.

With respect to this clone: Other DNA sequences of this sample code for an identical CDR3. The V gene is TRBV9, the J gene TRBJ2-3; D is uncertain. V shed 0 bases and J shed 5 bases, with 1 base lying between them. The CDR3 is made up of 11 amino acids. Germline V gives CDR1 SGDLS, CDR2 YYNGEE. The CDR3 DNA sequence: TGTGCCAGCAGCGTAGGAGATACGCAGTATTTT. It specifies CASSVGDTQYF.

This chain joins TRBV4-1 and TRBJ2-7; D gene unclear. CDR1 is MGHRA, CDR2 YSYEKL, per germline. This CDR3 is built from 15 residues. V shed 0 bases and J shed 0 bases, with 9 bases lying between them. CDR3 bases: TGCGCCAGCAGCCAAGATAGTTACGGCTCCTACGAGCAGTACTTC. Protein sequence: CASSQDSYGSYEQYF.

The chain uses TRBV27 and TRBJ2-7; no reliable D call. There are 12 residues in the CDR3. Germline V gene lookup returns CDR1 MNHEY and CDR2 SMNVEV (reference sequence). Trimming took off 8 bases at V and 2 bases at J, with 10 bases between the two ends. In DNA form, the CDR3 reads TGTGCCAGCGCCCCGACCCCCTACGAGCAGTACTTC. This codes for CASAPTPYEQYF.

This sequence joins TRBV19 and TRBJ2-1; 8 nucleotides match TRBD2. Trimming removed 1 base from V and 6 bases from J; junction bases left unmatched: 8. The CDR3 has 16 residues. Germline V lookup: CDR1 LNHDA, CDR2 SQIVND (reference sequence). The CDR3 nucleotides are TGTGCCAGTAGTATAGTGAGCGGGGGACCTACCAATGAGCAGTTCTTC. Translating it yields CASSIVSGGPTNEQFF.

This chain links TRBV7-8 with TRBJ1-1; the D is unclear. Germline V lookup: CDR1 SGHVS, CDR2 FQNEAQ. The CDR3 sequence is 13 residues long. Trimming removed 3 bases at V and 1 base at J, with 6 bases between. The CDR3: CASSFPGNTEAFF. The CDR3 DNA is TGTGCCAGCAGCTTCCCAGGGAACACTGAAGCTTTCTTT.

This clone has more than one count but fewer than ten. The chain carries TRBV30 and TRBJ1-6; the D is unclear. V shed 1 base and J shed 7 bases, with 8 bases lying between them. The CDR3 loop spans 13 amino acids. Germline V CDR1 and CDR2: GTSNPN, SVGIG (reference sequence). CDR3 residues: CAWSEQKNSPLHF. DNA of the CDR3: TGTGCCTGGAGTGAGCAGAAAAATTCACCCCTCCACTTT. The full variable domain, its missing parts supplied by reference TRBV30 and TRBJ1-6, is SQTIHQWPATLVQPVGSPLSLECTVEGTSNPNLYWYRQAAGRGLQLLFYSVGIGQISSEVPQNLSASRPQDRQFILSSKKLLLSDSGFYLCAWSEQKNSPLHFGNGTRLTVT.

The V and J genes are TRBV11-3 and TRBJ2-2; a possible D gene is TRBD2 (6 bases). V was shortened by 0 bases and J by 1 base, with 18 bases between the two germline ends. CDR3 size: 19 residues. The germline gives CDR1 SGHNT, CDR2 YENEEA. CDR3: CASSLDQLGSGGNTGELFF. Written as DNA, the CDR3 is TGTGCCAGCAGCTTAGATCAGTTGGGTAGCGGAGGGAACACCGGGGAGCTGTTTTTT.

The chain carries TRBV9 and TRBJ2-3; no clear D gene. This CDR3 contains 15 residues. The germline V gene has CDR1 SGDLS and CDR2 YYNGEE. Trimming cost V 0 bases and J 0 bases, with 8 bases left between them. Here the CDR3 reads CASSVAWASTDTQYF. The CDR3 DNA sequence: TGTGCCAGCAGCGTAGCGTGGGCAAGCACAGATACGCAGTATTTT.

The V call is TRBV4-3, the J call TRBJ1-1, with D unclear. Trimming removed 1 base from V and 3 bases from J, with 6 bases in between. The CDR3 is made up of 13 amino acids. The germline V gene has CDR1 LGHNA and CDR2 YSLEER. The CDR3 DNA reads as TGCGCCAGCAGCCAAGCCGGGTACACTGAAGCTTTCTTT. As protein: CASSQAGYTEAFF.